This TCR beta chain came from a study of T cell repertoires in cytomegalovirus infection. Across the whole study: Indications of both CMV infection and matching HLA type were provided by public TCR beta signatures.

One entry per CDR3 protein results from TCRdb running MiXCR on the reads. The sample consists of about 890,000 distinct CDR3 sequences, about a third of them appearing once. The germline V and J ends were trimmed by 6 bases and 5 bases, with 19 bases remaining between them. Germline values: CDR1 MDHEN, CDR2 SYDVKM. CDR3 length equals 15 residues. Note on this clonotype: Its antigen is not identified.

The V gene is TRBV28, the J gene TRBJ1-2; perhaps TRBD1 as D (5 bases). The receptor comes from a human donor in good health (CMV status not recorded). Some clones in this sample may be carry-over from other donors' samples. The source was cultured CD8+ T cells from PBMCs, collected from culture after CMV antigen stimulation. CDR3 sequence: CASSRLGGGSYGYTF. The CDR3, as DNA: TGTGCCAGCAGCAGGTTGGGGGGGGGGAGTTATGGCTACACCTTC.